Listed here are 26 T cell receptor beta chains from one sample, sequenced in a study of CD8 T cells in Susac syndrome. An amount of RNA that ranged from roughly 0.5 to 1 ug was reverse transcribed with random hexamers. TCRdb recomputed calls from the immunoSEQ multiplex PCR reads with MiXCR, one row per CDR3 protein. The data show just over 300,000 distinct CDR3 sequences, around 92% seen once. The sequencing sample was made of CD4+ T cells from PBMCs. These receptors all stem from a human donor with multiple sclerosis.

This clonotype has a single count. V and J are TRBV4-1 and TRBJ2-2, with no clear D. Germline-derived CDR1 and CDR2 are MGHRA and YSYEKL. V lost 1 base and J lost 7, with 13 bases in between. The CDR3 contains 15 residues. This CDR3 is CASSQGSLTGGELFF. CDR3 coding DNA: TGCGCCAGCAGCCAAGGTTCCCTAACGGGCGGGGAGCTGTTTTTT.

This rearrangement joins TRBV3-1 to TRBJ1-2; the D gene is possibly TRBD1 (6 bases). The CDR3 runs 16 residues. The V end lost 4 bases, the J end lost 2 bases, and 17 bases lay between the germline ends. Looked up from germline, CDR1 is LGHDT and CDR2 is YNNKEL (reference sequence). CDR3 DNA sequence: TGTGCCAGCAGCCGAGATGCGGGGGGCCTAAACTATGGCTACACCTTC. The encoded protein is CASSRDAGGLNYGYTF.

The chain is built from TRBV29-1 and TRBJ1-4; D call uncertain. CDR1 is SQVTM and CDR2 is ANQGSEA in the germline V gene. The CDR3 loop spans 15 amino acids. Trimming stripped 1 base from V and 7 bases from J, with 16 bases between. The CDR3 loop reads CSVEVFGRGGEKLFF. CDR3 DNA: TGCAGCGTTGAAGTATTCGGTCGGGGTGGTGAAAAACTGTTTTTT.

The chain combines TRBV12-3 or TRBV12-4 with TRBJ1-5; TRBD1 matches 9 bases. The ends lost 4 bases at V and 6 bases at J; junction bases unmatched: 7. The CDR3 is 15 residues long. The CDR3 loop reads CASSSRGQGTQPQHF. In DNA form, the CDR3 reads TGTGCCAGCAGTTCGAGGGGACAGGGAACTCAGCCCCAGCATTTT.

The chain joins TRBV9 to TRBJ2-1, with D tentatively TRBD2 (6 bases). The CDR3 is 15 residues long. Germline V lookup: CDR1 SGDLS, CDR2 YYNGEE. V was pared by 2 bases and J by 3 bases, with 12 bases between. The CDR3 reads CASSVRGGLYNEQFF. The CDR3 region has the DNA TGTGCCAGCAGCGTGCGGGGCGGTCTCTACAATGAGCAGTTCTTC.

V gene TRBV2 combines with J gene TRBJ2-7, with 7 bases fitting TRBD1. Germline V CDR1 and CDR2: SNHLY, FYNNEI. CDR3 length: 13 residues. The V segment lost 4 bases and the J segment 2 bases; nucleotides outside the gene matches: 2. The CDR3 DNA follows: TGTGCCAGCAGTGGGGACAGTACCTACGAGCAGTACTTC. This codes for CASSGDSTYEQYF. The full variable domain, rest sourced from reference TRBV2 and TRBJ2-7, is EPEVTQTPSHQVTQMGQEVILRCVPISNHLYFYWYRQILGQKVEFLVSFYNNEISEKSEIFDDQFSVERPDGSNFTLKIRSTKLEDSAMYFCASSGDSTYEQYFGPGTRLTVT.

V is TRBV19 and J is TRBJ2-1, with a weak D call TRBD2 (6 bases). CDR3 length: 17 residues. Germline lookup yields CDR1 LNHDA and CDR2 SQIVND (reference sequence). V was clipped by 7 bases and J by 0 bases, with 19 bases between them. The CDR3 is CASTYSGARSSYNEQFF. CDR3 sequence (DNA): TGTGCCAGTACGTATAGCGGCGCGAGGAGCTCCTACAATGAGCAGTTCTTC.

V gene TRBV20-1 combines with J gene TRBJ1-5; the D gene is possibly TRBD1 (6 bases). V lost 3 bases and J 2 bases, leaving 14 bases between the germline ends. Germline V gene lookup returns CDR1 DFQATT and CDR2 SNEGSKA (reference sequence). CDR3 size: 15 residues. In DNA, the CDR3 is TGCAGTGCTAGCAGTAACAGGGAGGGCAATCAGCCCCAGCATTTT. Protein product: CSASSNREGNQPQHF.

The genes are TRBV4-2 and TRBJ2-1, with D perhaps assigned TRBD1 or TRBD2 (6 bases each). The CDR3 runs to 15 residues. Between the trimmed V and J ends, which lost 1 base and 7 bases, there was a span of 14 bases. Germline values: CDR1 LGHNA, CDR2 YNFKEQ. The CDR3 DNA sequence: TGTGCCAGCAGCCAAGCGGTAGGGGGAGGTAATGAGCAGTTCTTC. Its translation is CASSQAVGGGNEQFF.

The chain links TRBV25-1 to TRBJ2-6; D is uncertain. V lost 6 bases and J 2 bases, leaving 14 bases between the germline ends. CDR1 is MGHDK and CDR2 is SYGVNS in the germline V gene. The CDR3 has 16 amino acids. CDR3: CASSARRATGANVLTF. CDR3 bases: TGTGCCAGCAGCGCCCGACGGGCGACTGGGGCCAACGTCCTGACTTTC.

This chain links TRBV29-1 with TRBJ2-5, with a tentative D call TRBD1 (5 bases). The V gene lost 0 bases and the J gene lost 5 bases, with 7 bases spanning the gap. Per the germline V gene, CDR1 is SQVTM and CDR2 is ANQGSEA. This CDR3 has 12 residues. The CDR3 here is CSVEDPGETQYF. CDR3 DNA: TGCAGCGTTGAAGATCCAGGGGAGACCCAGTACTTC.

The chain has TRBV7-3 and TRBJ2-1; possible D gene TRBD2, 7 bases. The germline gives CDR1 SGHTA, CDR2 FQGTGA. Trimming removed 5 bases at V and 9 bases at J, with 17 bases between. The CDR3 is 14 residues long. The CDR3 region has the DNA TGTGCCAGCAGCCTAATCGGGGGGCTCGGTGAGCAGTTCTTC. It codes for CASSLIGGLGEQFF.

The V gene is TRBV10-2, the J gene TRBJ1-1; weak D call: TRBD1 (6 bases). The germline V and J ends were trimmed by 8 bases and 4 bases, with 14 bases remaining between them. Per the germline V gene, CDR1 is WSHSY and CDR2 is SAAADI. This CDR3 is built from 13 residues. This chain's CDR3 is CASSKGGFTEAFF. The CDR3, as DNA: TGCGCCAGCTCGAAAGGGGGGTTCACTGAAGCTTTCTTT.

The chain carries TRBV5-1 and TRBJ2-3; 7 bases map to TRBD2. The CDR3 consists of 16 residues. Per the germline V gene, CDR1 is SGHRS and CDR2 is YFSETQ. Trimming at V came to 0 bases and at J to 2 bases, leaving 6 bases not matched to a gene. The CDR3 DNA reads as TGCGCCAGCAGCTTGGTGGCGGGAGAGGCCACAGATACGCAGTATTTT. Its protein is CASSLVAGEATDTQYF.

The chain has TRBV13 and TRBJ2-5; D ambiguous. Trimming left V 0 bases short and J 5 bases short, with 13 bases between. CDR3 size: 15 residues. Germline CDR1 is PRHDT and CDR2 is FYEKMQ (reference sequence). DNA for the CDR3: TGTGCCAGCAGCTTAGGGTCAACAGTTAGGGAGACCCAGTACTTC. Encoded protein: CASSLGSTVRETQYF.

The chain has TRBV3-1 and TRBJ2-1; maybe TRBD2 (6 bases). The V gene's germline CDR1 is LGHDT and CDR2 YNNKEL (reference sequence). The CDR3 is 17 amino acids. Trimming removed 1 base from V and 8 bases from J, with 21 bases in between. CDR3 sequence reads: CASSQVFSLASGYEQFF. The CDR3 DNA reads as TGTGCCAGCAGCCAAGTTTTCTCACTAGCCAGCGGGTATGAGCAGTTCTTC.

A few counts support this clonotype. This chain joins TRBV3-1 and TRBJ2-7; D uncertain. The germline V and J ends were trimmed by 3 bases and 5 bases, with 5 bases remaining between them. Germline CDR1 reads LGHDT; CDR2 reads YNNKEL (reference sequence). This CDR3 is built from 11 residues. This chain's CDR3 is CASSQAHEQYF. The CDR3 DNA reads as TGTGCCAGCAGCCAGGCTCACGAGCAGTACTTC.

This CDR3 reads CSVRTGLWDGYTF. In DNA, the CDR3 is TGCAGCGTGCGGACAGGGCTTTGGGATGGCTACACCTTC. The rearrangement uses TRBV29-1 and TRBJ1-2, with 8 bases that match TRBD1. CDR3 length equals 13 residues. The trim removed 6 bases at V and 6 bases at J, leaving 9 bases unmatched. In germline, CDR1 is SQVTM, CDR2 ANQGSEA.

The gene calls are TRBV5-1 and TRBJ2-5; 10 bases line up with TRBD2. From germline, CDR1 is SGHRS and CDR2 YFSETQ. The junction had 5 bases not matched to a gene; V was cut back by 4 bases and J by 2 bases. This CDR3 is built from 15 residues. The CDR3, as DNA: TGCGCCAGCAGCCCCGGACTAGCGGCTCAAGAGACCCAGTACTTC. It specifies CASSPGLAAQETQYF. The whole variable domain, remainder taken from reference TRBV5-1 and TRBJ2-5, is KAGVTQTPRYLIKTRGQQVTLSCSPISGHRSVSWYQQTPGQGLQFLFEYFSETQRNKGNFPGRFSGRQFSNSRSEMNVSTLELGDSALYLCASSPGLAAQETQYFGPGTRLLVL.

This chain's CDR3 is CAWRIAAGVDEQFF. Here the CDR3 DNA reads TGTGCCTGGAGAATCGCGGCGGGAGTTGATGAGCAGTTCTTC. J is TRBJ2-1 and V is TRBV30, with 7 bases identical to TRBD2. Trimming cost V 3 bases and J 8 bases; bases outside gene matches: 10. This CDR3 has 14 amino acids. CDR1 and CDR2 from the germline V gene are GTSNPN and SVGIG (reference sequence).

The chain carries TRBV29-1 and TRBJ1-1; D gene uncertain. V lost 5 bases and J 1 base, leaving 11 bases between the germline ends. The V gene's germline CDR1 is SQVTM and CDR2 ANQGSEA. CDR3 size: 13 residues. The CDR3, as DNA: TGCAGCGTTTATCAACCCGGGAACACTGAAGCTTTCTTT. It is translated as CSVYQPGNTEAFF.

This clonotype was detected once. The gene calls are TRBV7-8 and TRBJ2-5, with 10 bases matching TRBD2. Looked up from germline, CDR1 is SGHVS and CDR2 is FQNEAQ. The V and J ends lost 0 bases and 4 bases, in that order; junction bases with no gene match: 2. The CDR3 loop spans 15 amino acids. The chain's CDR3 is CASSLARLAGETQYF. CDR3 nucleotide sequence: TGTGCCAGCAGCTTAGCGAGACTAGCGGGAGAGACCCAGTACTTC. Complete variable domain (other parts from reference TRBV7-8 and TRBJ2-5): GAGVSQSPRYKVAKRGQDVALRCDPISGHVSLFWYQQALGQGPEFLTYFQNEAQLDKSGLPSDRFFAERPEGSVSTLKIQRTQQEDSAVYLCASSLARLAGETQYFGPGTRLLVL.

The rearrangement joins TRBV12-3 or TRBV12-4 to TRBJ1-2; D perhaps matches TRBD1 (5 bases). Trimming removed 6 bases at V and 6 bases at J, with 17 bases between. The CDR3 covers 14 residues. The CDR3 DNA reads TGTGCCAGCAGCCCCGGGGGGGTGAATAATGGCTACACCTTC. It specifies CASSPGGVNNGYTF.

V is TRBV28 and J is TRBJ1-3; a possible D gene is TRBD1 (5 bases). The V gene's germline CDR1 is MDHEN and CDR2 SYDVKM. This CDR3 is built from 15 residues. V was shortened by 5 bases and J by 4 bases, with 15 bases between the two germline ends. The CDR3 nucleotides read TGTGCCAGCAGTGAACTCGGCAGGGCGGGAAACACCATATATTTT. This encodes CASSELGRAGNTIYF.

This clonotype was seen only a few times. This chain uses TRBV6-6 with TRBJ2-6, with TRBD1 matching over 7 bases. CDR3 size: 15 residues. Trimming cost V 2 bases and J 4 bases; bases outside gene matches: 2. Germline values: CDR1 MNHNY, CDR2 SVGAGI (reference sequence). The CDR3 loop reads CASSYTGAGANVLTF. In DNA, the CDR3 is TGTGCCAGCAGTTACACAGGGGCCGGGGCCAACGTCCTGACTTTC.

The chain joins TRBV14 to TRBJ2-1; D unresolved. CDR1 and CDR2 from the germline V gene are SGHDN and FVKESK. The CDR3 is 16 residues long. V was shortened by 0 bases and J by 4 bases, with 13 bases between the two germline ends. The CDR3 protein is CASSQDIARVYNEQFF. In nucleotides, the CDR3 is TGTGCCAGCAGCCAAGATATAGCTAGAGTTTACAATGAGCAGTTCTTC.